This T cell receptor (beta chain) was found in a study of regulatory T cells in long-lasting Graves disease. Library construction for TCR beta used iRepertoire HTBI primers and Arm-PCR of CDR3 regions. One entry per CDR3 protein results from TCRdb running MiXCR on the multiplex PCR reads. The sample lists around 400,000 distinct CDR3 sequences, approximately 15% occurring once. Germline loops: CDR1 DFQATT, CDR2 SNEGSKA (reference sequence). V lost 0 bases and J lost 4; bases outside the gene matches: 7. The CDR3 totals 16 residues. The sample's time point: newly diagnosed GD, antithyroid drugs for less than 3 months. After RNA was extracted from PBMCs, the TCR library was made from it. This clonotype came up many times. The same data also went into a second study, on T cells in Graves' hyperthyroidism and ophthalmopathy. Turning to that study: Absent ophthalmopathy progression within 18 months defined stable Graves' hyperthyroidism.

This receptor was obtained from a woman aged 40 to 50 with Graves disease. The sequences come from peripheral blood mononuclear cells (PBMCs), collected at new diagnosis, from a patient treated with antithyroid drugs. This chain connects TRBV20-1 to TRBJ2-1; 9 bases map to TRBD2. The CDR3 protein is CSARDLLAGLYNEQFF. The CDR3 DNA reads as TGCAGTGCTAGAGATCTCCTAGCGGGATTATACAATGAGCAGTTCTTC.